Presented here are 32 T cell receptor beta chains from one specimen sequenced in a study of blood T cells in healthy people across ages. Through a sample-barcoded 5' primer and a J-beta primer mix, a second PCR was run for roughly 7 to 12 cycles. TCRdb re-derived calls from the 5' RACE reads in MiXCR, one entry per CDR3 protein. This sample has around 990,000 distinct CDR3 sequences, with 30% to 40% found just once. Sequenced: blood. These receptors were taken from a man aged 18 to 35 in good health.

The V and J genes are TRBV7-2 and TRBJ1-5; D may be TRBD1 (5 bases). The length of the CDR3 is 13 residues. The germline V gene has CDR1 SGHTA and CDR2 FQGNSA. Trimming shortened V by 3 bases and J by 6 bases, and 9 bases separated the two germline ends. In DNA, the CDR3 is TGTGCCAGCAGCTTCAGGGCGGGTCAGCCCCAGCATTTT. This gives the protein CASSFRAGQPQHF.

This clonotype showed up many times. The V and J genes are TRBV20-1 and TRBJ2-3, with a tentative D call TRBD1 (5 bases). Deletions cut 0 bases from V and 6 bases from J, with 7 bases between. Germline lookup yields CDR1 DFQATT and CDR2 SNEGSKA (reference sequence). The CDR3 length is 12 residues. CDR3 DNA: TGCAGTGCTAGAGACAGGGCTGATACGCAGTATTTT. It codes for CSARDRADTQYF.

J is TRBJ1-1 and V is TRBV14, with unresolved D. CDR1 is SGHDN and CDR2 is FVKESK in the germline V gene. Trimming cost V 4 bases and J 3 bases, with 12 bases left between them. The CDR3 sequence is 14 residues long. The CDR3 DNA follows: TGTGCCAGCAGCCTTTCCGGGTGGGACACTGAAGCTTTCTTT. Amino acid sequence: CASSLSGWDTEAFF.

The chain joins TRBV15 to TRBJ1-1, with D hard to call. Trimming pared 1 base from V and 4 bases from J, leaving 10 bases between. Germline lookup yields CDR1 LNHNV and CDR2 YYDKDF (reference sequence). The CDR3 extends over 14 amino acids. The CDR3 DNA sequence: TGTGCCACCAGCAGAGGGGCAGCTCTCACTGAAGCTTTCTTT. Its translation: CATSRGAALTEAFF.

This chain uses TRBV12-3 or TRBV12-4 with TRBJ1-5; weak D call: TRBD1 (5 bases). The V end was cut by 1 base, the J end by 3 bases, with 10 bases between. The CDR3 has 15 amino acids. The CDR3 DNA reads TGTGCCAGCAGTTTAGGGGGCAGCCTCAATCAGCCCCAGCATTTT. Translated: CASSLGGSLNQPQHF.

J is TRBJ2-4 and V is TRBV24-1; D is perhaps TRBD1 (6 bases). Trimming left V 5 bases short and J 5 bases short, with 15 bases between. The CDR3 runs to 15 residues. Germline CDR1 reads KGHDR; CDR2 reads SFDVKD. The CDR3 DNA sequence: TGTGCCACCAGTGCCGGCCAGGGGTGGGAAAACATTCAGTACTTC. This gives the protein CATSAGQGWENIQYF.

V is TRBV27 and J is TRBJ2-2; D gene ambiguous. Trimming removed 3 bases from V and 6 bases from J, with 11 bases in between. Germline assignment: CDR1 MNHEY and CDR2 SMNVEV (reference sequence). The CDR3 is made up of 14 amino acids. Written as DNA, the CDR3 is TGTGCCAGCAGTTTTGGGCCTAGTCCCGGGGAGCTGTTTTTT. It yields the protein CASSFGPSPGELFF.

The CDR3 spells CASSYVYGTEAFF. CDR3 nucleotides: TGTGCCAGCAGTTACGTGTATGGGACTGAAGCTTTCTTT. This chain links TRBV6-6 with TRBJ1-1; D remains unclear. Between the trimmed V and J ends, which lost 2 bases and 5 bases, there was a span of 9 bases. CDR1 and CDR2 from the germline V gene are MNHNY and SVGAGI (reference sequence). This CDR3 has 13 residues.

The chain recombines TRBV29-1 with TRBJ2-3; D is unclear. The ends were cut back, 7 bases at V and 6 bases at J, with 8 bases in the middle. Germline V lookup: CDR1 SQVTM, CDR2 ANQGSEA. The CDR3 runs to 10 residues. The CDR3 protein is CSAPLDTQYF. CDR3 in DNA: TGCAGCGCTCCCTTGGATACGCAGTATTTT.

V and J are TRBV18 and TRBJ2-3, with no clear D. In germline, CDR1 is KGHSH, CDR2 LQKENI. The CDR3 is 14 residues long. V was cut by 6 bases and J by 3 bases, with 13 bases left in between. CDR3: CASSKFVSTDTQYF. The CDR3 DNA is TGTGCCAGCTCTAAATTCGTATCTACAGATACGCAGTATTTT.

The rearrangement links TRBV18 to TRBJ1-1; maybe TRBD1 (5 bases). CDR3 size: 15 residues. Trimming took 2 bases from V and 1 from J, leaving 11 bases between them. Looked up from germline, CDR1 is KGHSH and CDR2 is LQKENI. Here the CDR3 DNA reads TGTGCCAGCTCACCAAAGGCGGGGGAGAACACTGAAGCTTTCTTT. Translating it yields CASSPKAGENTEAFF.

Notes on this clonotype: An end of the junction differs from the germline gene, which may be a read error. CDR3 in amino acids: CAVSESTQEMYNEQFF. As DNA, the CDR3 is TGTGCCGTCAGTGAGTCGACTCAAGAAATGTACAATGAGCAGTTCTTC. The rearrangement joins TRBV10-3 to TRBJ2-1, with D hard to call. Per the germline V gene, CDR1 is ENHRY and CDR2 is SYGVKD. The length of the CDR3 is 16 residues.

The chain couples TRBV25-1 to TRBJ2-1; TRBD1 is a possible D gene (6 bases). CDR1 is MGHDK, CDR2 SYGVNS, per germline. The CDR3 covers 13 residues. V gave up 4 bases and J gave up 12 bases, with 16 bases separating them. The CDR3 DNA reads TGTGCCAGCAGTGTGAGCAGGGGAAGGAGGCAGTTCTTC. It is translated as CASSVSRGRRQFF.

A few counts support this clonotype. This rearrangement joins TRBV6-1 to TRBJ1-2; D ambiguous. CDR3 length: 14 amino acids. Germline lookup yields CDR1 MNHNS and CDR2 SASEGT. V lost 2 bases to trimming and J lost 6 bases, with 13 bases between them. The CDR3 sequence: CASSEWRVVHGYTF. The CDR3 coding sequence is TGTGCCAGCAGTGAATGGAGGGTGGTCCATGGCTACACCTTC.

The chain carries TRBV5-1 and TRBJ2-3; D is unclear. V lost 0 bases and J 3 bases, leaving 11 bases between the germline ends. CDR1 SGHRS and CDR2 YFSETQ come from the germline V gene. The CDR3 length is 15 residues. CDR3 region: CASSLETVRTDTQYF. DNA of the CDR3: TGCGCCAGCAGCTTGGAAACGGTTCGGACAGATACGCAGTATTTT.

The rearrangement joins TRBV20-1 to TRBJ2-4; 10 nucleotides align to TRBD2. The J call may be faulty, since TRBJ2-7 better matches the DNA end. CDR1 and CDR2 (germline): DFQATT, SNEGSKA (reference sequence). The CDR3 runs to 14 residues. The CDR3 here is CSARVAGGTDEQYF. In DNA, the CDR3 is TGCAGTGCTAGAGTAGCGGGGGGTACCGACGAGCAGTACTTC.

This clonotype has a handful of counts. As DNA, the CDR3 is TGCGCCAGCAGCCAAGATCCTGACCTAGACAATGAGCAGTTCTTC. Translation: CASSQDPDLDNEQFF. The J gene is TRBJ2-1, the V gene TRBV4-3; no clear D gene. Germline V gene sequence: CDR1 LGHNA, CDR2 YSLEER. This CDR3 is 15 amino acids long. V shed 0 bases and J shed 5 bases, with 11 bases lying between them.

The chain has TRBV25-1 and TRBJ1-6; D not certain. The CDR3 is 13 amino acids. The germline CDR1 and CDR2 sequences are MGHDK and SYGVNS. V shed 6 bases and J shed 6 bases, with 9 bases lying between them. CDR3 residues: CASSDLPNSPLHF. The CDR3 nucleotides read TGTGCCAGCAGCGACTTACCTAATTCACCCCTCCACTTT. The entire variable domain, with the rest obtained from reference TRBV25-1 and TRBJ1-6, is as follows: EADIYQTPRYLVIGTGKKITLECSQTMGHDKMYWYQQDPGMELHLIHYSYGVNSTEKGDLSSESTVSRIRTEHFPLTLESARPSHTSQYLCASSDLPNSPLHFGNGTRLTVT.

The chain is built from TRBV11-2 and TRBJ2-7; unclear D gene. Trimming removed 3 bases at V and 7 bases at J, with 16 bases between. This CDR3 is 14 amino acids long. Germline V gene lookup returns CDR1 SGHAT and CDR2 FQNNGV. CDR3 in DNA: TGTGCCAGCAGCTTTGAAGCTAGTTGGGTTGAGCAGTACTTC. The encoded protein is CASSFEASWVEQYF. Full variable domain (rest looked up from reference TRBV11-2 and TRBJ2-7): EAGVAQSPRYKIIEKRQSVAFWCNPISGHATLYWYQQILGQGPKLLIQFQNNGVVDDSQLPKDRFSAERLKGVDSTLKIQPAKLEDSAVYLCASSFEASWVEQYFGPGTRLTVT.

This clonotype was recorded a few times. This rearrangement joins TRBV12-3 or TRBV12-4 to TRBJ1-5; no definite D call. There are 13 residues in the CDR3. The V end lost 3 bases, the J end lost 4 bases, and 7 bases lay between the germline ends. DNA for the CDR3: TGTGCCAGCAGTTTTTCTGTTAATCAGCCCCAGCATTTT. It yields the protein CASSFSVNQPQHF.

The rearrangement uses TRBV7-9 and TRBJ2-4, with D maybe TRBD1 (5 bases). The DNA end is more similar to TRBJ2-7, so the J call may be wrong. CDR1 and CDR2 (germline): SEHNR, FQNEAQ (reference sequence). The CDR3 contains 13 residues. This CDR3 reads CASSLTETFEQYF. The CDR3 nucleotides read TGTGCCAGCAGCTTGACAGAGACCTTCGAGCAGTACTTC.

This clonotype has just one count. J is TRBJ2-7 and V is TRBV7-2; the D is unclear. The CDR3 sequence is 13 residues long. V lost 2 bases and J lost 7, with 12 bases in between. Germline lookup yields CDR1 SGHTA and CDR2 FQGNSA. The CDR3 region is CASSLPVDNEQYF. The CDR3 DNA sequence: TGTGCCAGCAGCTTACCGGTCGACAATGAGCAGTACTTC.

This clonotype was found many times. V usage is TRBV20-1 and J usage is TRBJ1-5; 7 bases map to TRBD1. V lost 6 bases, J lost 0 bases, and 5 bases stayed unmatched. This CDR3 has 14 amino acids. CDR1 and CDR2 (germline): DFQATT, SNEGSKA (reference sequence). As DNA, the CDR3 is TGCAGTGCACGAAGGACAGGTAGCAATCAGCCCCAGCATTTT. Encoded protein: CSARRTGSNQPQHF.

This chain links TRBV20-1 with TRBJ1-1; D gene uncertain. The CDR3 loop spans 13 amino acids. CDR1 DFQATT and CDR2 SNEGSKA come from the germline V gene (reference sequence). V dropped 8 bases and J dropped 3 bases, with 16 bases sitting between them. Here the CDR3 DNA reads TGCAGTCTAGACCCACATGGGGACACTGAAGCTTTCTTT. Amino acid sequence: CSLDPHGDTEAFF.

This clonotype has only a few counts. The chain couples TRBV7-9 to TRBJ2-7; 7 bases fit TRBD1. This CDR3 spans 15 amino acids. V was clipped by 5 bases and J by 7 bases; unmatched bases: 14. Looked up from germline, CDR1 is SEHNR and CDR2 is FQNEAQ (reference sequence). The CDR3 here is CASSTPGQTYNEQYF. The CDR3 coding sequence is TGTGCCAGCAGCACCCCGGGACAGACATACAATGAGCAGTACTTC.

V and J are TRBV6-6 and TRBJ2-5, with a possible D match to TRBD1 (6 bases). The better agreement between TRBJ2-7 and the DNA end casts doubt on the J call. The CDR3 spans 13 residues. CDR1 is MNHNY, CDR2 SVGAGI, per germline (reference sequence). This chain's CDR3 is CASSQQGTREQYF. For the CDR3, the DNA is TGTGCCAGCAGCCAACAGGGTACGCGCGAGCAGTACTTC.

The V gene is TRBV9, the J gene TRBJ1-1; no firm D call. The CDR3 consists of 16 residues. Germline V gene lookup returns CDR1 SGDLS and CDR2 YYNGEE. The ends were cut back, 3 bases at V and 2 bases at J, with 17 bases in the middle. The CDR3 sequence is CASSAEITGPNTEAFF. The CDR3 DNA reads as TGTGCCAGCAGCGCAGAAATAACCGGGCCTAACACTGAAGCTTTCTTT.

The sample holds a few counts of this clonotype. The genes are TRBV7-9 and TRBJ2-7, with D tentatively TRBD2 (6 bases). The length of the CDR3 is 12 residues. Germline V lookup: CDR1 SEHNR, CDR2 FQNEAQ (reference sequence). Trimming shortened V by 11 bases and J by 7 bases, and 18 bases separated the two germline ends. CDR3: CASGGPHEEQYF. The CDR3 DNA follows: TGTGCCTCCGGGGGACCCCATGAGGAGCAGTACTTC.

The V call is TRBV4-1, the J call TRBJ1-2, with D possibly TRBD1 on 5 matching bases. CDR1 and CDR2 from the germline V gene are MGHRA and YSYEKL. Trimming took off 0 bases at V and 3 bases at J, with 11 bases between the two ends. CDR3 size: 15 residues. Written as DNA, the CDR3 is TGCGCCAGCAGCCAAGAGATGGGACCCCACTATGGCTACACCTTC. Translated: CASSQEMGPHYGYTF.

V and J are TRBV7-8 and TRBJ2-1, with 8 bases fitting TRBD1. Germline loops: CDR1 SGHVS, CDR2 FQNEAQ. There are 16 residues in the CDR3. V lost 2 bases, J lost 7 bases, and 10 bases stayed unmatched. This CDR3 is CASSLRGRDRWNEQFF. The CDR3 nucleotides read TGTGCCAGCAGCTTACGGGGTAGGGACAGGTGGAATGAGCAGTTCTTC.

This clonotype was observed a handful of times. This chain connects TRBV5-4 to TRBJ2-1, with 7 bases matching TRBD2. Losses at the gene ends were 1 base for V and 7 bases for J; bases not matched to a gene: 5. The CDR3 is made up of 14 amino acids. CDR1 and CDR2 from the germline V gene are SGHNT and YYREEE (reference sequence). The CDR3 sequence: CASSLTSVINEQFF. The CDR3 DNA is TGTGCCAGCAGCTTGACTAGCGTCATAAATGAGCAGTTCTTC. The full variable domain, in which reference TRBV5-4 and TRBJ2-1 provide the parts outside the CDR3, is ETGVTQSPTHLIKTRGQQVTLRCSSQSGHNTVSWYQQALGQGPQFIFQYYREEENGRGNFPPRFSGLQFPNYSSELNVNALELDDSALYLCASSLTSVINEQFFGPGTRLTVL.

This clonotype was counted a few times. The gene calls are TRBV9 and TRBJ1-2; 10 bases line up with TRBD1. Germline lookup yields CDR1 SGDLS and CDR2 YYNGEE. The CDR3 has 16 amino acids. The ends lost 0 bases at V and 3 bases at J; junction bases unmatched: 5. CDR3 residues: CASSVEMTGGDYGYTF. In DNA, the CDR3 is TGTGCCAGCAGCGTAGAAATGACAGGGGGCGACTATGGCTACACCTTC.